A single sample is the source of the 3 T cell receptor beta chains below, sequenced in a study of patients and donors after allogeneic stem cell transplantation. MiXCR was run by TCRdb on the RT-PCR reads, yielding one entry per CDR3 protein. The sample records 920,000 or so distinct CDR3 sequences, roughly 17% being singletons. The sequenced sample was blood, either unsorted or a sorted T cell fraction (not recorded which). The receptors derive from a human donor who was either an allogeneic HSCT recipient or a stem cell or donor lymphocyte infusion donor (not recorded which). It is not recorded whose cells these are; they may come from a transplant donor.

This clonotype has just a few counts. J is TRBJ1-1 and V is TRBV7-2, with D possibly matching TRBD1 (6 bases). From germline, CDR1 is SGHTA and CDR2 FQGNSA. The CDR3 has 19 amino acids. V was pared by 0 bases and J by 0 bases, with 20 bases between. The CDR3 DNA follows: TGTGCCAGCAGCTTAGCTCACAGGGATTCGGGGGTCATGAACACTGAAGCTTTCTTT. Translated: CASSLAHRDSGVMNTEAFF.

The sample holds many counts of this clonotype. This chain links TRBV12-3 or TRBV12-4 with TRBJ2-1; D not certain. The CDR3 is 12 amino acids. V was pared by 5 bases and J by 4 bases, with 6 bases between. CDR3 nucleotide sequence: TGTGCCAGCAGTACAGAGTACAATGAGCAGTTCTTC. It translates to CASSTEYNEQFF.

J is TRBJ2-1 and V is TRBV4-1; 11 bases fit TRBD2. Unmatched junction bases numbered 6, after V lost 0 bases and J lost 2 bases. CDR3 size: 18 residues. Germline CDR1 and CDR2: MGHRA and YSYEKL. CDR3 nucleotide sequence: TGCGCCAGCAGCCAAGACGGGGGGACTAGCGGAACCTACAATGAGCAGTTCTTC. Protein sequence: CASSQDGGTSGTYNEQFF.